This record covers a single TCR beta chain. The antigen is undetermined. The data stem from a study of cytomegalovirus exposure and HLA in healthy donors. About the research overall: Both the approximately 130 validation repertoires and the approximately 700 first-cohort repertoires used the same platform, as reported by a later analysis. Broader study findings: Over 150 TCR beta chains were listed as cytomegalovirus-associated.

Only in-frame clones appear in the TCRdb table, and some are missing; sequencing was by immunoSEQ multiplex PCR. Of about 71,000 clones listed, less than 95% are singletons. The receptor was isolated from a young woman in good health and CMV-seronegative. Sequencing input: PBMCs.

CDR3 residues: CASSSGVEGNQPQHF. CDR3 bases: TGTGCCAGCAGCTCAGGGGTGGAGGGCAATCAGCCCCAGCATTTT. The chain combines TRBV6-5 with TRBJ1-5, with TRBD1 as a possible D gene (6 bases). Germline CDR1 and CDR2: MNHEY and SVGAGI. The V end lost 6 bases, the J end lost 2 bases, and 14 bases lay between the germline ends. CDR3 length: 15 amino acids.